Described below is a single T cell receptor beta chain sequence and its context. Original analysis: Using reference gene primer amplification, nucleated cell counts were estimated. TCRdb's table, derived via immunoSEQ multiplex PCR, lists solely in-frame clones and lacks some. D and trimming were read from the DNA, whereas the V and J calls and clone size are those reported in that table. This table has tens of thousands of clones, roughly nine tenths appearing once. The data belong to a study of blood T cell repertoires in COVID-19. The wider study: COVID-19 samples from acute and convalescent phases originated in the United States, Italy and Spain. T cells, B-cell-depleted T cells, or PBMCs supplied cDNA or gDNA.

This CDR3 has 13 residues. The germline V gene has CDR1 MNHEY and CDR2 SVGAGI. Trimming left V 4 bases short and J 3 bases short, with 10 bases between. This sequence was found in a human donor with active COVID-19. The donor label of this sample is uncertain. The rearrangement uses TRBV6-5 and TRBJ2-7; TRBD1 is a possible D gene (5 bases). Sequences were obtained from peripheral blood. The DNA of the CDR3 is TGTGCCAGCAGTTCGGACACCGTCTACGAGCAGTACTTC. Its protein is CASSSDTVYEQYF.